The next 17 T cell receptor beta chains were all read from a single sample in a study of blood T cell repertoires in COVID-19. The protocol was immunoSEQ multiplex PCR, while the TCRdb copy is restricted to in-frame clones and leaves out a portion. Of nearly 70,000 clones listed, roughly 90% were seen once; the top ten hold roughly 7.3%. The sequencing input was peripheral blood. The receptors shown here come from a man in his forties with COVID-19, enrolled during active disease.

The chain joins TRBV19 to TRBJ2-7, with D perhaps TRBD1 (5 bases). Trimming removed 6 bases at V and 9 bases at J, with 18 bases between. Germline CDR1 is LNHDA and CDR2 is SQIVND (reference sequence). This CDR3 spans 13 amino acids. CDR3 coding DNA: TGTGCCAGTAGCGATCAGGGAACCGATGGGCAGTACTTC. It is translated as CASSDQGTDGQYF.

The gene calls are TRBV3-1 (or the pseudogene TRBV3-2) and TRBJ2-7; D remains unclear. The germline V gene has CDR1 LGHDT and CDR2 YNNKEL (reference sequence). CDR3 length equals 14 residues. V lost 4 bases, J lost 1 base, and 11 bases lay in between. CDR3 nucleotide sequence: TGTGCCAGCAGCCTCAGCAGGCAATCCTACGAGCAGTACTTC. Translation gives CASSLSRQSYEQYF.

The V call is TRBV28, the J call TRBJ2-3; 11 bases are a match to TRBD2. V shed 6 bases, J shed 5 bases, and the junction held 10 bases outside the gene matches. Germline CDR1 and CDR2: MDHEN and SYDVKM. This CDR3 has 16 amino acids. The CDR3 reads CASRGPGTSGRDTQYF. The CDR3 nucleotides are TGTGCCAGCAGAGGACCCGGGACTAGCGGTCGAGATACGCAGTATTTT.

This chain links TRBV5-1 with TRBJ2-5; perhaps TRBD2 as D (5 bases). The CDR3 consists of 16 residues. The V end lost 3 bases, the J end lost 4 bases, and 19 bases lay between the germline ends. Germline values: CDR1 SGHRS, CDR2 YFSETQ. CDR3: CASSSHTSETIETQYF. CDR3 nucleotide sequence: TGCGCCAGCAGCTCGCACACAAGCGAGACTATAGAGACCCAGTACTTC.

The V and J genes are TRBV10-3 and TRBJ2-2; D is possibly TRBD1 (5 bases). Trimming removed 4 bases at V and 7 bases at J, with 13 bases between. From germline, CDR1 is ENHRY and CDR2 SYGVKD. CDR3 size: 14 residues. The CDR3 DNA reads as TGTGCCATCAGTGCCGGGCAGGGTGGCGGGGAGCTGTTTTTT. Translation: CAISAGQGGGELFF.

The J gene is TRBJ2-3, the V gene TRBV28; D is unresolved. The ends were cut back, 7 bases at V and 4 bases at J, with 6 bases in the middle. The germline V gene has CDR1 MDHEN and CDR2 SYDVKM. The CDR3 contains 11 residues. The CDR3 loop reads CASKAADTQYF. Written as DNA, the CDR3 is TGTGCCAGCAAGGCGGCAGATACGCAGTATTTT.

The chain joins TRBV7-9 to TRBJ2-5, with D possibly matching TRBD2 (5 bases). This CDR3 region has 16 residues. Trimming took 6 bases from V and 4 from J, leaving 21 bases between them. Per the germline V gene, CDR1 is SEHNR and CDR2 is FQNEAQ (reference sequence). The chain's CDR3 is CASSFAADTRSETQYF. CDR3 coding DNA: TGTGCCAGCAGTTTTGCAGCGGATACAAGGTCAGAGACCCAGTACTTC.

V is TRBV30 and J is TRBJ2-7, with 9 bases identical to TRBD1. V was pared by 2 bases and J by 7 bases, with 6 bases of the junction left unmatched. Germline V gene lookup returns CDR1 GTSNPN and CDR2 SVGIG (reference sequence). There are 13 residues in the CDR3. The CDR3 loop is CAWSLRTGVEQYF. CDR3 DNA: TGTGCCTGGAGTCTAAGGACAGGGGTAGAGCAGTACTTC.

The chain employs TRBV30 and TRBJ2-3; tentatively, D is TRBD2 (5 bases). Germline V gene data show CDR1 as GTSNPN and CDR2 as SVGIG (reference sequence). The CDR3 totals 13 residues. Trimming shortened V by 0 bases and J by 8 bases, and 12 bases separated the two germline ends. The CDR3, as DNA: TGTGCCTGGAGTGTACTAGACTCTGCTACGCAGTATTTT. This codes for CAWSVLDSATQYF.

V gene TRBV6-5 combines with J gene TRBJ1-1; TRBD1 might be the D (5 bases). The CDR3 extends over 15 amino acids. V lost 6 bases and J lost 1, with 15 bases in between. In germline, CDR1 is MNHEY, CDR2 SVGAGI. CDR3 DNA sequence: TGTGCCAGCAGCGCGTCCGGGACTGGGAACACTGAAGCTTTCTTT. Protein: CASSASGTGNTEAFF.

The chain links TRBV7-2 to TRBJ2-1; 10 bases fit TRBD2. Looked up from germline, CDR1 is SGHTA and CDR2 is FQGNSA. CDR3 length: 15 amino acids. V was pared by 5 bases and J by 6 bases, with 7 bases of the junction left unmatched. For the CDR3, the DNA is TGTGCCAGCAGCAGCCTAGCGGGGGCGGGCAATGAGCAGTTCTTC. Its translation: CASSSLAGAGNEQFF.

The chain carries TRBV6-6 and TRBJ1-1; TRBD1 matches at 8 bases. Germline CDR1 MNHNY, CDR2 SVGAGI (reference sequence). Trimming took 5 bases from V and 0 from J; bases not matched to a gene: 14. The CDR3 runs 18 residues. The chain's CDR3 is CASSPGFGDRSMNTEAFF. Here the CDR3 DNA reads TGTGCCAGCAGTCCGGGGTTTGGGGACAGGTCAATGAACACTGAAGCTTTCTTT.

J is TRBJ1-5 and V is TRBV6-5; a possible D gene is TRBD1 (5 bases). This CDR3 is 13 amino acids long. CDR1 is MNHEY and CDR2 is SVGAGI in the germline V gene. Trimming removed 8 bases from V and 3 bases from J, with 11 bases in between. The CDR3 DNA reads TGTGCCAGCCAGAGACAGAACAATCAGCCCCAGCATTTT. It codes for CASQRQNNQPQHF.

The CDR3 DNA is TGCGCCAGCAGTACCCTAGCGGGGGGCGGGTCAGATACGCAGTATTTT. This codes for CASSTLAGGGSDTQYF. V usage is TRBV5-1 and J usage is TRBJ2-3; 11 nucleotides line up with TRBD2. The CDR3 spans 16 residues. Losses at the gene ends were 5 bases for V and 4 bases for J; bases not matched to a gene: 9. The germline V gene has CDR1 SGHRS and CDR2 YFSETQ.

This chain joins TRBV4-1 and TRBJ1-4; TRBD1 is a possible D gene (5 bases). CDR3 length: 16 amino acids. V lost 3 bases, J lost 7 bases, and 18 bases lay in between. Per the germline V gene, CDR1 is MGHRA and CDR2 is YSYEKL. The CDR3 sequence: CASSQGGSGIGEKLFF. As DNA, the CDR3 is TGCGCCAGCAGCCAGGGGGGTTCGGGAATCGGTGAAAAACTGTTTTTT.

The chain links TRBV7-8 to TRBJ2-3; D not certain. The ends were cut back, 2 bases at V and 0 bases at J, with 9 bases in the middle. The CDR3 has 15 amino acids. Germline-derived CDR1 and CDR2 are SGHVS and FQNEAQ. The CDR3 DNA follows: TGTGCCAGCAGCTTAACGGGTTCTAGCACAGATACGCAGTATTTT. This codes for CASSLTGSSTDTQYF. The whole variable domain, remainder taken from reference TRBV7-8 and TRBJ2-3, is GAGVSQSPRYKVAKRGQDVALRCDPISGHVSLFWYQQALGQGPEFLTYFQNEAQLDKSGLPSDRFFAERPEGSVSTLKIQRTQQEDSAVYLCASSLTGSSTDTQYFGPGTRLTVL.

The gene calls are TRBV5-5 and TRBJ1-1; 7 bases are a match to TRBD1. With 6 bases clipped from V and 5 bases from J, the junction kept 7 bases outside the gene matches. The CDR3 is 13 residues long. Germline V gene sequence: CDR1 SGHKS, CDR2 YYEKEE (reference sequence). CDR3 loop: CASTRTGGTEAFF. The DNA for the CDR3 is TGTGCCAGCACCAGGACAGGAGGGACTGAAGCTTTCTTT.